This T cell receptor beta chain was sequenced during a study of blood T cell repertoires in COVID-19. Study-level background: Sites in the United States, Italy and Spain provided acute and convalescent COVID-19 samples.

Allocation to cohorts depended on clinical history reported by the participants. What the recovered Cohort 3 donors had was two negative PCRs, clearance, or symptom resolution. In the authors' workflow: Cell counts per sample came from amplifying reference gene primers. Profiling relied on immunoSEQ multiplex PCR, and the TCRdb table lists in-frame clones only, not all of them. The V and J calls and clone size come from that table; D and trimming were worked out from the DNA. This sample has around 450,000 clones, with 75% to 90% found just once. V was cut by 6 bases and J by 1 base, with 12 bases left in between. This CDR3 has 14 amino acids. Germline V gene sequence: CDR1 MNHEY, CDR2 SVGAGI.

V usage is TRBV6-5 and J usage is TRBJ1-1; possible D gene TRBD1, 6 bases. The sample taken for sequencing was PBMCs or T cells enriched from blood (not recorded which). This sequence originates from a woman under 30 who had recovered from COVID-19. CDR3 nucleotide sequence: TGTGCCAGCAGAAACAGGGTTGGGAACACTGAAGCTTTCTTT. Translated: CASRNRVGNTEAFF.